This T cell receptor beta chain came from a study of patients and donors after allogeneic stem cell transplantation. In TCRdb, the RT-PCR reads were re-called with MiXCR into one record per CDR3 protein. The table has 410,000 or so distinct CDR3 sequences, around 15% seen once. The germline V gene has CDR1 DFQATT and CDR2 SNEGSKA (reference sequence). The CDR3 has 14 amino acids. Trimming stripped 0 bases from V and 1 base from J, with 7 bases between. This clonotype was picked up one time. This receptor was obtained from a human donor who was either an allogeneic HSCT recipient or a stem cell or donor lymphocyte infusion donor (not recorded which). It is not recorded whose cells these are; they may come from a transplant donor. Material for sequencing was blood, either unsorted or a sorted T cell fraction (not recorded which). The V call is TRBV20-1, the J call TRBJ1-5; D unresolved. As DNA, the CDR3 is TGCAGTGCTAGAGATCCCAAAAGCAATCAGCCCCAGCATTTT. Residues: CSARDPKSNQPQHF.